These T cell receptor beta chains were read from a single sample in a study of T cell responses to AZD1222 COVID-19 vaccine. The data were produced by immunoSEQ multiplex PCR, yet TCRdb's version contains in-frame clones alone and is incomplete. The table includes about 110,000 clones, about 80% detected once. The source material was peripheral blood, sampled on day 0 of AZD1222 vaccination. These receptors came from an adult in good health. Both conserved end residues are part of each CDR3. The D gene is left open where the match is weak. Clone size is stated in some rows and not others, as once, few, many or a class when expanded.

v_gene: TRBV27; d_gene: .; j_gene: TRBJ1-2; abundance: .; CDR3aa: CASSYGGGAPYGYTF; CDR3nt: TGTGCCAGCAGTTATGGGGGTGGGGCACCCTATGGCTACACCTTC
v_gene: TRBV4-2; d_gene: .; j_gene: TRBJ1-6; abundance: .; CDR3aa: CASSQGSASSYNSPLHF; CDR3nt: TGTGCCAGCAGCCAAGGATCAGCGAGCTCCTATAATTCACCCCTCCACTTT
v_gene: TRBV4-3; d_gene: .; j_gene: TRBJ1-2; abundance: few; CDR3aa: CASSQIGGGGPYGYTF; CDR3nt: TGCGCCAGCAGCCAAATTGGGGGGGGAGGCCCCTATGGCTACACCTTC
v_gene: TRBV3-1/TRBV3-2; d_gene: TRBD2; j_gene: TRBJ2-5; abundance: .; CDR3aa: CASSRGGGGQETQYF; CDR3nt: TGTGCCAGCAGCCGAGGCGGCGGGGGTCAAGAGACCCAGTACTTC
v_gene: TRBV30; d_gene: .; j_gene: TRBJ2-3; abundance: .; CDR3aa: CAWSGGTDTQYF; CDR3nt: TGTGCCTGGAGCGGGGGCACAGATACGCAGTATTTT
v_gene: TRBV5-1; d_gene: TRBD1; j_gene: TRBJ2-1; abundance: .; CDR3aa: CASTRTGGHEQFF; CDR3nt: TGCGCCAGCACCCGGACAGGGGGCCATGAGCAGTTCTTC
v_gene: TRBV5-1; d_gene: .; j_gene: TRBJ1-5; abundance: .; CDR3aa: CASSLMPGEGQPQHF; CDR3nt: TGCGCCAGCAGCTTGATGCCCGGGGAGGGTCAGCCCCAGCATTTT
v_gene: TRBV29-1; d_gene: .; j_gene: TRBJ1-1; abundance: .; CDR3aa: CSASSGGGMNTEAFF; CDR3nt: TGCAGCGCCAGTTCGGGGGGCGGGATGAACACTGAAGCTTTCTTT
v_gene: TRBV7-2; d_gene: TRBD2; j_gene: TRBJ2-1; abundance: .; CDR3aa: CASSSSGPYNEQFF; CDR3nt: TGTGCCAGCAGCTCTAGCGGTCCCTACAATGAGCAGTTCTTC
v_gene: TRBV6-6; d_gene: .; j_gene: TRBJ2-7; abundance: .; CDR3aa: CASSIGAYEQYF; CDR3nt: TGTGCCAGCAGCATTGGGGCCTACGAGCAGTACTTC
v_gene: TRBV11-3; d_gene: TRBD1; j_gene: TRBJ1-1; abundance: .; CDR3aa: CASSPQGSTEAFF; CDR3nt: TGTGCCAGCAGCCCACAGGGGAGCACTGAAGCTTTCTTT
v_gene: TRBV7-8; d_gene: .; j_gene: TRBJ1-3; abundance: .; CDR3aa: CASSLAAGPPNTIYF; CDR3nt: TGTGCCAGCAGCTTAGCGGCAGGCCCCCCAAACACCATATATTTT
v_gene: TRBV15; d_gene: TRBD2; j_gene: TRBJ2-7; abundance: .; CDR3aa: CATSRDRGGGSYEQYF; CDR3nt: TGTGCCACCAGCAGAGATAGGGGCGGGGGTTCCTACGAGCAGTACTTC
v_gene: TRBV2; d_gene: .; j_gene: TRBJ2-5; abundance: .; CDR3aa: CASRTGGGPGETQYF; CDR3nt: TGTGCCAGCAGGACTGGTGGGGGGCCAGGAGAGACCCAGTACTTC
v_gene: TRBV7-2; d_gene: TRBD2; j_gene: TRBJ2-1; abundance: .; CDR3aa: CASSSTSGGALEQFF; CDR3nt: TGTGCCAGCAGCTCGACTAGCGGGGGGGCTCTTGAGCAGTTCTTC
v_gene: TRBV11-1; d_gene: .; j_gene: TRBJ2-1; abundance: .; CDR3aa: CASSFSSLDYNEQFF; CDR3nt: TGTGCCAGCAGCTTTTCCAGCCTCGACTACAATGAGCAGTTCTTC
v_gene: TRBV14; d_gene: .; j_gene: TRBJ1-1; abundance: .; CDR3aa: CASSQTPGWGTEAFF; CDR3nt: TGTGCCAGCAGCCAAACCCCAGGGTGGGGTACTGAAGCTTTCTTT
v_gene: TRBV5-1; d_gene: .; j_gene: TRBJ1-1; abundance: .; CDR3aa: CASSFGGAGNTEAFF; CDR3nt: TGCGCCAGCAGCTTTGGGGGGGCCGGGAACACTGAAGCTTTCTTT
v_gene: TRBV12-3/TRBV12-4; d_gene: TRBD1; j_gene: TRBJ1-6; abundance: many; CDR3aa: CASSGTGVSPLHF; CDR3nt: TGTGCCAGCAGTGGGACAGGGGTCTCACCCCTCCACTTT
v_gene: TRBV4-3; d_gene: .; j_gene: TRBJ2-3; abundance: .; CDR3aa: CASSQEDASTDTQYF; CDR3nt: TGCGCCAGCAGCCAAGAAGATGCCAGCACAGATACGCAGTATTTT